The clone carrying this T cell receptor (beta chain) showed up just a few times. Its specificity is not known. The sample carries other DNA sequences with the same CDR3. This sample was included in a study of cytomegalovirus exposure and HLA in healthy donors. Regarding the study as a whole: Previously analyzed data showed that most TCR beta V segments were productive at a frequency of about 87% or about 30%. Most sequenced TCRs were rare (though some public TCRs occurred in many donors). Later on, an analysis showed TCR association rates differing by HLA locus, with DRB1 the most and HLA-C the fewest.

This CDR3 region has 16 residues. The V gene's germline CDR1 is SGHNT and CDR2 YYREEE (reference sequence). The ends lost 0 bases at V and 4 bases at J; junction bases unmatched: 3. With 60 Vbeta and 13 Jbeta primers, the PCR was carried out. Only in-frame clones appear in the TCRdb table, and some are missing; sequencing was by immunoSEQ multiplex PCR. Here the sample spans about 160,000 clones, roughly three quarters being singletons. The origin of this receptor is a young man in good health and CMV-seropositive. This chain uses TRBV5-4 with TRBJ2-1, with 11 positions matching TRBD2. Sequences were obtained from PBMCs. CDR3 sequence reads: CASSLGGTSGYNEQFF. CDR3 DNA sequence: TGTGCCAGCAGCTTGGGTGGGACTAGCGGTTACAATGAGCAGTTCTTC.